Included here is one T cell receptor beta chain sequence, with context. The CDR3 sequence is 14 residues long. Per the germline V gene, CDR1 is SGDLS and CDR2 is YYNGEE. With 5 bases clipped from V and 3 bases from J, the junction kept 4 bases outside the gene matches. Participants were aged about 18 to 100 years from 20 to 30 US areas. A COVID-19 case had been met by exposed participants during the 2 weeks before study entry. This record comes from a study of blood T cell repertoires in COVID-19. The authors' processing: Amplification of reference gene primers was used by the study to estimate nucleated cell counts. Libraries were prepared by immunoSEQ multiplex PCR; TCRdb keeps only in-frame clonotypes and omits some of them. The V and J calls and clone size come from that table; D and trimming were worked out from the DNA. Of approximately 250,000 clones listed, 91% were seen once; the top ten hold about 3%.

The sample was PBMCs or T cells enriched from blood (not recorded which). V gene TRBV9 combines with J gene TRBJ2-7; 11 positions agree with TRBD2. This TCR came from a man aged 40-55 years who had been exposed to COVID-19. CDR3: CASSAGTSGYEQYF. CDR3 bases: TGTGCCAGCAGTGCCGGGACTAGCGGCTACGAGCAGTACTTC.